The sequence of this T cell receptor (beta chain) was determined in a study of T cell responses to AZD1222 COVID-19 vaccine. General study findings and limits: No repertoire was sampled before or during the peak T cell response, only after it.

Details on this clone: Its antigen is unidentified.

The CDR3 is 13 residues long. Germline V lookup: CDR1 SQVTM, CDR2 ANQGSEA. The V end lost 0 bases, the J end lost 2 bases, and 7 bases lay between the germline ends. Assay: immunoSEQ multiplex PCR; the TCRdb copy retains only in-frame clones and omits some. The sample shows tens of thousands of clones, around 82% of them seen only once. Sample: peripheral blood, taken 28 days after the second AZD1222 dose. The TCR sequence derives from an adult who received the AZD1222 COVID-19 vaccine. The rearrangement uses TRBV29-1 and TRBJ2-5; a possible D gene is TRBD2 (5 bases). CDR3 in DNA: TGCAGCGTTGAAGACGGGATTCAAGAGACCCAGTACTTC. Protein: CSVEDGIQETQYF.